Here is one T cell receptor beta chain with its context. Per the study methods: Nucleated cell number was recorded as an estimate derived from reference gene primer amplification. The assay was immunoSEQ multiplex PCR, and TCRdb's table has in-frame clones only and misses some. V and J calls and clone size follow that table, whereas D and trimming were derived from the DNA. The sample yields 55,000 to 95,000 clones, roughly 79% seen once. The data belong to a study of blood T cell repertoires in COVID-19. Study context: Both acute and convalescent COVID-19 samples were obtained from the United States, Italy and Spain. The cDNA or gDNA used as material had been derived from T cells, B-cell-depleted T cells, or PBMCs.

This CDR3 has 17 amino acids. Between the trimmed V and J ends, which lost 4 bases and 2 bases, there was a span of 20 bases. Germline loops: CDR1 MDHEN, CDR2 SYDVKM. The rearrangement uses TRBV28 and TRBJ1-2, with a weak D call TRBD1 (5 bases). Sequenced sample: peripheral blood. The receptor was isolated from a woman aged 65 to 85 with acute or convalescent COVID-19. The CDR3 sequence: CASSSPGLPWGNYGYTF. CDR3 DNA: TGTGCCAGCAGTTCACCGGGACTCCCGTGGGGAAACTATGGCTACACCTTC.